This T cell receptor (beta chain) was captured in a study of blood T cell repertoires in COVID-19. Study information: Samples came from the United States, Italy and Spain, spanning acute and convalescent COVID-19. PBMCs, B-cell-depleted T cells, or T cells were the source of the cDNA or gDNA that made up the material.

Authors' analysis steps: Estimation of nucleated cell counts was performed using reference gene primer amplification. TCRdb keeps only in-frame clones here, not all; method: immunoSEQ multiplex PCR. V, J and clone size derive from that table, while D and trimming were established from the DNA sequence. The sample lists about 80,000 clones; 70% to 80% were seen once. This clone was seen a single time. V trimming: 6 bases; J trimming: 6 bases; junction bases outside the gene matches: 8. The CDR3 loop spans 15 amino acids. In germline, CDR1 is MNHEY, CDR2 SVGAGI. The TCR originated in a man between 65 and 79 years old with active or convalescent COVID-19. The material sequenced was peripheral blood. The chain employs TRBV6-5 and TRBJ1-6; 7 nucleotides line up with TRBD1. Written as DNA, the CDR3 is TGTGCCAGCAGCGATAGATACAGGGGTAATTCACCCCTCCACTTT. This encodes CASSDRYRGNSPLHF.